Listed here are 9 T cell receptor beta chains from one sample, sequenced in a study of Graves' ophthalmopathy and Graves' hyperthyroidism. The study amplified TCR beta CDR3 regions using RNA transcripts. A first-round RT-PCR used HTBI primers, followed by a second-round multiplex PCR. Each CDR3 protein is one row after TCRdb ran MiXCR on the multiplex PCR reads. The profile shows a few hundred thousand distinct CDR3 sequences, 35% to 40% of them singletons. Sample: peripheral blood or thyroid tissue (not recorded which). The receptors originated from an adult man with Graves' hyperthyroidism.

This rearrangement joins TRBV6-6 to TRBJ2-5, with a weak D call TRBD1 (6 bases). The germline V and J ends were trimmed by 5 bases and 4 bases, with 11 bases remaining between them. The CDR3 contains 13 residues. CDR1 is MNHNY, CDR2 SVGAGI, per germline (reference sequence). CDR3 loop: CASSENRVETQYF. As DNA, the CDR3 is TGTGCCAGCAGTGAGAACAGGGTAGAGACCCAGTACTTC.

A remark on this clonotype: A read error is possible here, since a much larger clone lies one base away. This chain's CDR3 is CASSPGGANERLFF. The CDR3 bases are TGTGCCAGCAGCCCGGGGGGTGCTAATGAAAGACTGTTTTTT. V is TRBV12-3 or TRBV12-4 and J is TRBJ1-4; D possibly corresponds to TRBD1 (5 bases). The CDR3 spans 14 residues.

This clonotype was observed many times. The rearrangement links TRBV2 to TRBJ2-5; 7 bases match TRBD2. In germline, CDR1 is SNHLY, CDR2 FYNNEI. This CDR3 region has 15 residues. V shed 4 bases and J 2 bases; nucleotides not matched to a gene: 7. The CDR3 loop reads CASSGGAGSQETQYF. The CDR3 DNA sequence: TGTGCCAGCAGTGGGGGAGCGGGGTCACAAGAGACCCAGTACTTC.

Regarding this clonotype: Since no conserved phenylalanine or tryptophan closes the CDR3, a read error is the likely cause. Because the CDR3's place on the DNA is in doubt, the DNA is left out and the CDR3 is given as listed by TCRdb. The V call is TRBV9, the J call TRBJ1-1. Germline-derived CDR1 and CDR2 are SGDLS and YYNGEE. The CDR3 length equals 8 residues, ends included. The CDR3 loop reads CASSGSLP.

This clonotype was picked up a small number of times. The rearrangement links TRBV6-6 to TRBJ1-5; D possibly corresponds to TRBD1 (5 bases). Trimming cost V 2 bases and J 1 base, with 9 bases left between them. The germline V gene has CDR1 MNHNY and CDR2 SVGAGI (reference sequence). The CDR3 has 15 amino acids. CDR3 DNA: TGTGCCAGCAGTTACGTGAGGGGAAGCAATCAGCCCCAGCATTTT. It codes for CASSYVRGSNQPQHF.

This clonotype was detected many times. The chain is built from TRBV10-2 and TRBJ2-5; 8 nucleotides align to TRBD2. Trimming cost V 4 bases and J 2 bases; bases outside gene matches: 6. CDR1 and CDR2 from the germline V gene are WSHSY and SAAADI. The length of the CDR3 is 15 residues. The CDR3 nucleotides read TGCGCCAGCAGTGGGGGTAGCGGGATTCAAGAGACCCAGTACTTC. This encodes CASSGGSGIQETQYF.

The CDR3 DNA is TGCAGCAGACCCGCCGGGACAGGGTACGATGGCTACACCTTC. Translating gives CSRPAGTGYDGYTF. The rearrangement uses TRBV29-1 and TRBJ1-2, with TRBD1 matching 9 bases. The germline gives CDR1 SQVTM, CDR2 ANQGSEA. The V and J ends lost 8 bases and 6 bases, in that order; junction bases with no gene match: 13. This CDR3 is 14 amino acids long.

This chain joins TRBV2 and TRBJ2-1; D not resolved. The CDR3 is made up of 13 amino acids. V lost 1 base to trimming and J lost 2 bases, with 3 bases between them. Germline CDR1 SNHLY, CDR2 FYNNEI. This chain's CDR3 is CASSEVAYNEQFF. In nucleotides, the CDR3 is TGTGCCAGCAGTGAAGTAGCCTACAATGAGCAGTTCTTC. Supplemented by reference TRBV2 and TRBJ2-1, the full variable domain reads EPEVTQTPSHQVTQMGQEVILRCVPISNHLYFYWYRQILGQKVEFLVSFYNNEISEKSEIFDDQFSVERPDGSNFTLKIRSTKLEDSAMYFCASSEVAYNEQFFGPGTRLTVL.

This clonotype was recorded once. The chain has TRBV7-4 and TRBJ1-2; TRBD1 matches at 8 bases. Per germline, CDR1 SGHVT and CDR2 SQSDAQ. The CDR3 has 16 amino acids. V was clipped by 5 bases and J by 4 bases; unmatched bases: 12. The CDR3 coding sequence is TGTGCCAGCAGCGTAGGATGGACAGGGACACCCTATGGCTACACCTTC. Protein product: CASSVGWTGTPYGYTF.